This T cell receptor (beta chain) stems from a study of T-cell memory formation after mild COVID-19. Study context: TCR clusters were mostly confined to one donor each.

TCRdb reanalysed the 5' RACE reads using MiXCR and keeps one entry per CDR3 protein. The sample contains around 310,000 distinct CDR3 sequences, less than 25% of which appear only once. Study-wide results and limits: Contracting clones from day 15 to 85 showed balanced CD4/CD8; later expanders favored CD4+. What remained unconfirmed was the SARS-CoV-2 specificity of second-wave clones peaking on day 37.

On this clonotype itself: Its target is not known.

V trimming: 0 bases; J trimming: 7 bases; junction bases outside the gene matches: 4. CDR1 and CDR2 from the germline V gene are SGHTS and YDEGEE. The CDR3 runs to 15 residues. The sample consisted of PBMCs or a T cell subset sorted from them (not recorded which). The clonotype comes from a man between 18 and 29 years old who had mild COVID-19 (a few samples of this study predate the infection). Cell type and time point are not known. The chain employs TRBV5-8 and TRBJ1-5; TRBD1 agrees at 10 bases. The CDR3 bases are TGTGCCAGCAGCTTGGGGACAGGGGGAGGGCAGCCCCAGCATTTT. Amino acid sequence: CASSLGTGGGQPQHF.